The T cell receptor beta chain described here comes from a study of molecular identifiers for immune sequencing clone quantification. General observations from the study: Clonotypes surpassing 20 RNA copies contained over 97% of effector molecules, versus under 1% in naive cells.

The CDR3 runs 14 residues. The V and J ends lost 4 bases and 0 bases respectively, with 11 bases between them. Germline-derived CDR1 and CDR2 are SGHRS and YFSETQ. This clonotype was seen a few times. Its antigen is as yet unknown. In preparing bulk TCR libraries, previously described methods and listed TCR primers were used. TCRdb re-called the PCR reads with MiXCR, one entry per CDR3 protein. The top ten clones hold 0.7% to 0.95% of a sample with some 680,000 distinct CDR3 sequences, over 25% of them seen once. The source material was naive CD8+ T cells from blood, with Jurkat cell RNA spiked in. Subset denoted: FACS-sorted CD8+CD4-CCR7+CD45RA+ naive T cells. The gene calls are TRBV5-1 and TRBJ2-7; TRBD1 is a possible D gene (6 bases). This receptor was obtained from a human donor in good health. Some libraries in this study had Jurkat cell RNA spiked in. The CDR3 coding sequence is TGCGCCAGCAGCCCGGACAGTAACTCCTACGAGCAGTACTTC. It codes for CASSPDSNSYEQYF.